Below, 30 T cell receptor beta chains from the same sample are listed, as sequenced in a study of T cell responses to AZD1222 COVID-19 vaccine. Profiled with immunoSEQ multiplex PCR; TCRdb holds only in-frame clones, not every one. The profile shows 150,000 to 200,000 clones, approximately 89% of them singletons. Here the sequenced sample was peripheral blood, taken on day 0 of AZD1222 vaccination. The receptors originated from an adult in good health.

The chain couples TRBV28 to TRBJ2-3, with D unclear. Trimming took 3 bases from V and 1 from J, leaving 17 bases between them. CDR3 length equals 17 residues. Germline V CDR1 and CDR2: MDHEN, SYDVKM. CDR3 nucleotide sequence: TGTGCCAGCAGTTTGTCCAGGTGGAAGGAAGGCACAGATACGCAGTATTTT. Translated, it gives CASSLSRWKEGTDTQYF.

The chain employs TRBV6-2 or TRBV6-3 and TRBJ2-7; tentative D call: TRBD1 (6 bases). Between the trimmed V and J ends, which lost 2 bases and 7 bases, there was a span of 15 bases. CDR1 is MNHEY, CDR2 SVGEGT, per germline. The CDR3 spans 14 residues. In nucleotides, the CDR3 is TGTGCCAGCAGTTACGGGGCAGGGGAGAGGGAGCAGTACTTC. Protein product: CASSYGAGEREQYF.

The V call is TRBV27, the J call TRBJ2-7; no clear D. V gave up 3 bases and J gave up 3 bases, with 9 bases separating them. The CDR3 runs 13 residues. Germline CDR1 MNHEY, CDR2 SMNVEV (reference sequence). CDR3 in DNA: TGTGCCAGCAGTTTTGGCAGAAGCTACGAGCAGTACTTC. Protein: CASSFGRSYEQYF.

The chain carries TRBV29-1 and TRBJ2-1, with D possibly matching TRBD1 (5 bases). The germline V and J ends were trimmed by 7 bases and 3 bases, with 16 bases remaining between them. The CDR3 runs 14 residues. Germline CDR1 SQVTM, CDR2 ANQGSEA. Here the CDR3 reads CSASREGIYNEQFF. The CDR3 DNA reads TGCAGCGCCAGCAGGGAAGGTATCTACAATGAGCAGTTCTTC.

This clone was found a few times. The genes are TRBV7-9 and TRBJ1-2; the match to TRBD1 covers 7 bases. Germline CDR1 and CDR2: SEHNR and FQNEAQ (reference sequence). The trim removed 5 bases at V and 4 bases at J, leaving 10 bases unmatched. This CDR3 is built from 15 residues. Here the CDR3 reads CASSGPQQGSYGYTF. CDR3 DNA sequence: TGTGCCAGCAGCGGGCCTCAACAGGGGTCCTATGGCTACACCTTC.

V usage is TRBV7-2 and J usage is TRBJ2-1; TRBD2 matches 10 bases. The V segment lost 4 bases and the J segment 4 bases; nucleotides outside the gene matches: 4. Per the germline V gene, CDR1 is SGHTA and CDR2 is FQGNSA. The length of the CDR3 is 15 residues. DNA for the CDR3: TGTGCCAGCAGCTCCCTAGCGGGGGTTTACAATGAGCAGTTCTTC. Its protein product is CASSSLAGVYNEQFF.

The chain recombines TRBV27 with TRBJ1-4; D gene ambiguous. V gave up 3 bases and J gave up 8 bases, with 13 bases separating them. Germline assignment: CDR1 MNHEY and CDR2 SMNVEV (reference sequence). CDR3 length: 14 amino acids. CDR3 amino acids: CASSFTDMGEKLFF. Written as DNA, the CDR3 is TGTGCCAGCAGTTTCACAGACATGGGGGAAAAACTGTTTTTT.

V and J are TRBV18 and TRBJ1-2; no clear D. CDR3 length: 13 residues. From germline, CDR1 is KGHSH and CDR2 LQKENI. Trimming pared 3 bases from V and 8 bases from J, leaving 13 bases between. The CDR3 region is CASSPDPARGYTF. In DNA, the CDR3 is TGTGCCAGCTCACCGGACCCCGCGCGGGGCTACACCTTC.

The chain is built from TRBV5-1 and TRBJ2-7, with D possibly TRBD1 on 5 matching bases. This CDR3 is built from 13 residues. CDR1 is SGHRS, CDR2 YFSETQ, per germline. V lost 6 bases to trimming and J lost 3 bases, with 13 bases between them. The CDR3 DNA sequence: TGCGCCAGCACCTCCACCCAGGGCTACGAGCAGTACTTC. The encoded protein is CASTSTQGYEQYF.

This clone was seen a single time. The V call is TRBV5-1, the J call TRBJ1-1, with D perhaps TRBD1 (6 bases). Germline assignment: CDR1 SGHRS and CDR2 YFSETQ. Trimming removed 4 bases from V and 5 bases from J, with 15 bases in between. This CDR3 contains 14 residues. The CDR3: CASSMEQGRTEAFF. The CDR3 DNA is TGCGCCAGCAGCATGGAACAGGGACGTACTGAAGCTTTCTTT.

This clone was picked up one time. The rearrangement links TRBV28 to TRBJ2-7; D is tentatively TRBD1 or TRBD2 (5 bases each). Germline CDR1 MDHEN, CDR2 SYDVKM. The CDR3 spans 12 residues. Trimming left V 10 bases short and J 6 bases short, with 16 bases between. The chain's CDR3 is CATGRGRIEQYF. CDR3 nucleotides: TGTGCCACCGGTAGGGGACGGATCGAGCAGTACTTC.

The CDR3 nucleotides are TGTGCCAGCAGTTTATCGGAAAGAGTTTATGGCTACACCTTC. This gives the protein CASSLSERVYGYTF. This rearrangement joins TRBV28 to TRBJ1-2; D ambiguous. CDR1 is MDHEN, CDR2 SYDVKM, per germline. The CDR3 spans 14 residues. The V gene lost 1 base and the J gene lost 5 bases, with 11 bases spanning the gap.

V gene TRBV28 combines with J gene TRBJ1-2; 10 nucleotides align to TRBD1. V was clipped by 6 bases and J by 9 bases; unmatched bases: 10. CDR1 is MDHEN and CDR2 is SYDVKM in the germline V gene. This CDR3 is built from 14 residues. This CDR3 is CASRVPGQGNSYTF. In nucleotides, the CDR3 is TGTGCCAGCAGAGTCCCGGGACAGGGGAACAGCTACACCTTC.

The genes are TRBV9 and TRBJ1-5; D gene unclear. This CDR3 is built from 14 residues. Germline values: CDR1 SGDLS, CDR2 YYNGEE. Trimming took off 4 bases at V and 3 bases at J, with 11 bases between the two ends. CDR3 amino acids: CASSLGSYNQPQHF. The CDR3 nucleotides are TGTGCCAGCAGCCTAGGCTCCTACAATCAGCCCCAGCATTTT.

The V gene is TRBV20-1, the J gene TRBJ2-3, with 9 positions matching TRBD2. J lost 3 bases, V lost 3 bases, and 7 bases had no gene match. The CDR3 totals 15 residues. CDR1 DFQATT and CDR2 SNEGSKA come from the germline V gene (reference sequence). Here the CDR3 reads CSASPDSGRTDTQYF. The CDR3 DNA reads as TGCAGTGCTAGTCCTGATAGCGGGAGAACAGATACGCAGTATTTT.

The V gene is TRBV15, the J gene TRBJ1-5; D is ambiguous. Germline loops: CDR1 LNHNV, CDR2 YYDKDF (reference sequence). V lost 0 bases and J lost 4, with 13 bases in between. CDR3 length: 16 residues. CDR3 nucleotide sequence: TGTGCCACCAGCAGAGATTATCACTTGGGGAATCAGCCCCAGCATTTT. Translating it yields CATSRDYHLGNQPQHF.

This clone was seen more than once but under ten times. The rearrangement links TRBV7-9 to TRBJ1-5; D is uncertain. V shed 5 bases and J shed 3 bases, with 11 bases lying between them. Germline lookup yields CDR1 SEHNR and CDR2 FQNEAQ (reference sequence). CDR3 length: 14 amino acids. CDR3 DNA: TGTGCCAGCAGCCCGGGCGGGTACAATCAGCCCCAGCATTTT. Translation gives CASSPGGYNQPQHF.

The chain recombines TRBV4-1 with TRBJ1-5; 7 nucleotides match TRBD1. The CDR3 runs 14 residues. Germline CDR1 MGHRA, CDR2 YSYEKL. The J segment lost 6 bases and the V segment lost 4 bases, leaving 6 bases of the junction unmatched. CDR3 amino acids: CASSPGTARQPQHF. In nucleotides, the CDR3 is TGCGCCAGCAGCCCAGGGACAGCCCGTCAGCCCCAGCATTTT.

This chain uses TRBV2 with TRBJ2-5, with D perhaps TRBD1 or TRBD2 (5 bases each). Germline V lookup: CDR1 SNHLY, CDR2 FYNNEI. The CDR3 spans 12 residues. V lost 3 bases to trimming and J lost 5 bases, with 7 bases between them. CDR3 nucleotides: TGTGCCAGCAGTGAGGGGGTGGAGACCCAGTACTTC. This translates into CASSEGVETQYF.

As DNA, the CDR3 is TGTGCCAGCAGCTCGACAGGGGGAGGTGAAAAACTGTTTTTT. This codes for CASSSTGGGEKLFF. This chain links TRBV5-4 with TRBJ1-4; TRBD1 agrees at 9 bases. This CDR3 has 14 amino acids. Germline CDR1 is SGHNT and CDR2 is YYREEE (reference sequence). Germline trimming cut 3 bases from V and 7 bases from J; bases unmatched to any gene: 4.

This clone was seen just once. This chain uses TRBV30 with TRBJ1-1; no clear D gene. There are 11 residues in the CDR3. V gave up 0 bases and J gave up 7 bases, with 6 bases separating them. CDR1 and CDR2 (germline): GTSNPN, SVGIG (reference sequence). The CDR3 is CAWSVVSEAFF. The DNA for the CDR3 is TGTGCCTGGAGTGTGGTCAGTGAAGCTTTCTTT.

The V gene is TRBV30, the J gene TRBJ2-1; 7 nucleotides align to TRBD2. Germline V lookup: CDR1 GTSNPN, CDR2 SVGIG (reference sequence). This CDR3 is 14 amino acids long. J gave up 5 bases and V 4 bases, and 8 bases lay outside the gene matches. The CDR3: CAWMRETLNNEQFF. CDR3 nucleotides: TGTGCCTGGATGCGGGAGACGTTAAACAATGAGCAGTTCTTC. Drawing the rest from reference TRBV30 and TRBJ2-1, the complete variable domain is SQTIHQWPATLVQPVGSPLSLECTVEGTSNPNLYWYRQAAGRGLQLLFYSVGIGQISSEVPQNLSASRPQDRQFILSSKKLLLSDSGFYLCAWMRETLNNEQFFGPGTRLTVL.

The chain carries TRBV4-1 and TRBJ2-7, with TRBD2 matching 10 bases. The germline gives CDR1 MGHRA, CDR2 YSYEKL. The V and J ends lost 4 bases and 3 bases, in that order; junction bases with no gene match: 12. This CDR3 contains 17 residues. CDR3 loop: CASSPPPGLADNYEQYF. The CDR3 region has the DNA TGCGCCAGCAGCCCTCCTCCCGGACTAGCGGACAACTACGAGCAGTACTTC.

The CDR3 region is CASSQNRVEPQHF. CDR3 nucleotide sequence: TGTGCCAGCAGCCAAAACAGGGTAGAGCCCCAGCATTTT. The chain combines TRBV4-2 with TRBJ1-5; possible D gene TRBD1, 6 bases. The CDR3 has 13 residues. Germline loops: CDR1 LGHNA, CDR2 YNFKEQ. V lost 2 bases and J 8 bases, leaving 10 bases between the germline ends.

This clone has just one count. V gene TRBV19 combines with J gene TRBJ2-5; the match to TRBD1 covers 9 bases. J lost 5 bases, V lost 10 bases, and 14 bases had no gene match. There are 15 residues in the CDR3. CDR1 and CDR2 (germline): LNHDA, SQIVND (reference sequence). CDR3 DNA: TGTGCCACGGGGATCGGACAGGGGATCGTGGAGACCCAGTACTTC. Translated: CATGIGQGIVETQYF.

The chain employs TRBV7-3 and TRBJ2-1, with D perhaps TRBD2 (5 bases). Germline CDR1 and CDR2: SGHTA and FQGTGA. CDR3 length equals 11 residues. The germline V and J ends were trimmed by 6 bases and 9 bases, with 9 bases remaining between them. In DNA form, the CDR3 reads TGTGCCAGCAGTCGGGGAGCTGAGCAGTTCTTC. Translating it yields CASSRGAEQFF.

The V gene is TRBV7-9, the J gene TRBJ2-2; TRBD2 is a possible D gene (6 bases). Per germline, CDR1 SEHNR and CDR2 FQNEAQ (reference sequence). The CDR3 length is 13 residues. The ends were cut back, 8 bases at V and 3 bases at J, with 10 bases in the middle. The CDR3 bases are TGTGCCAGCGGTTGGAGGGACACCGGGGAGCTGTTTTTT. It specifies CASGWRDTGELFF.

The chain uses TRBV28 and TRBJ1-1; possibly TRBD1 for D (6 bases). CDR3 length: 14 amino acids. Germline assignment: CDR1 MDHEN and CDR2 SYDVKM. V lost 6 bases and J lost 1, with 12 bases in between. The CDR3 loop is CASSPTGSNTEAFF. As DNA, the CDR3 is TGTGCCAGCAGCCCAACAGGGTCGAACACTGAAGCTTTCTTT. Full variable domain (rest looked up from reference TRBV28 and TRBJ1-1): DVKVTQSSRYLVKRTGEKVFLECVQDMDHENMFWYRQDPGLGLRLIYFSYDVKMKEKGDIPEGYSVSREKKERFSLILESASTNQTSMYLCASSPTGSNTEAFFGQGTRLTVV.

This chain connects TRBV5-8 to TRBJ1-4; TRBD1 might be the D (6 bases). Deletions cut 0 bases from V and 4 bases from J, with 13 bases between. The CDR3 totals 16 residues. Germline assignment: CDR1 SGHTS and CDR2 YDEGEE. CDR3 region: CASSLGRGVDNEKLFF. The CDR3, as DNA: TGTGCCAGCAGCTTGGGCAGGGGTGTAGATAATGAAAAACTGTTTTTT. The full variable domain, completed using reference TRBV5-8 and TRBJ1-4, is EAGVTQSPTHLIKTRGQQATLRCSPISGHTSVYWYQQALGLGLQFLLWYDEGEERNRGNFPPRFSGRQFPNYSSELNVNALELEDSALYLCASSLGRGVDNEKLFFGSGTQLSVL.

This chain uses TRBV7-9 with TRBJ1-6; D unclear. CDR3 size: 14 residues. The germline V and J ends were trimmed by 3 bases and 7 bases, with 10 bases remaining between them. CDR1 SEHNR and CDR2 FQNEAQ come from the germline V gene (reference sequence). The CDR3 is CASSFRQENSPLHF. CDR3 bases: TGTGCCAGCAGCTTTAGGCAGGAAAATTCACCCCTCCACTTT.